These 19 T cell receptor beta chains were all obtained from the same sample, sequenced in a study of T cell changes during pregnancy in multiple sclerosis. Measured with immunoSEQ multiplex PCR; TCRdb has only the in-frame clones, and not every one. The table has about 130,000 clones, 90% to 96% seen once; the top ten hold about 0.42%. This sample comprised peripheral blood, obtained after pregnancy. Receptors were obtained from a female donor with multiple sclerosis, enrolled in a pregnancy study.

The chain recombines TRBV4-3 with TRBJ2-7, with a weak D call TRBD2 (6 bases). There are 13 residues in the CDR3. CDR1 and CDR2 (germline): LGHNA, YSLEER. With 4 bases removed from V and 7 bases from J, the gap between germline ends came to 14 bases. The CDR3 spells CASSPTGGREQYF. CDR3 DNA: TGCGCCAGCAGCCCTACCGGGGGTCGGGAGCAGTACTTC.

The V call is TRBV5-1, the J call TRBJ2-7, with D maybe TRBD1 (5 bases). Germline V lookup: CDR1 SGHRS, CDR2 YFSETQ. The CDR3 loop spans 14 amino acids. V shed 4 bases and J shed 3 bases, with 14 bases lying between them. The chain's CDR3 is CASSPQGFDYEQYF. The CDR3 coding sequence is TGCGCCAGCAGCCCGCAGGGTTTTGACTACGAGCAGTACTTC.

The count of this clone is one. The J gene is TRBJ2-7, the V gene TRBV28; D might be TRBD2 (5 bases). CDR1 and CDR2 from the germline V gene are MDHEN and SYDVKM. V shed 6 bases and J shed 1 base, with 13 bases lying between them. This CDR3 has 14 residues. CDR3 sequence: CASRIRRTSYEQYF. CDR3 DNA: TGTGCCAGCAGAATCCGTAGGACTTCCTACGAGCAGTACTTC.

The chain uses TRBV18 and TRBJ1-5, with 9 bases lining up with TRBD1. CDR3 length: 15 amino acids. Germline loops: CDR1 KGHSH, CDR2 LQKENI. V trimming: 5 bases; J trimming: 2 bases; junction bases outside the gene matches: 4. This CDR3 is CASSKTGGGNQPQHF. DNA for the CDR3: TGTGCCAGCTCAAAGACAGGGGGTGGCAATCAGCCCCAGCATTTT.

The V call is TRBV28, the J call TRBJ2-1; 9 bases line up with TRBD2. Per germline, CDR1 MDHEN and CDR2 SYDVKM. This CDR3 region has 14 residues. V shed 6 bases, J shed 7 bases, and the junction held 7 bases outside the gene matches. The CDR3 DNA follows: TGTGCCAGCAGCCCCCTAGCGGGAAGGAATGAGCAGTTCTTC. Translation: CASSPLAGRNEQFF.

This clone was found once. The chain joins TRBV6-1 to TRBJ1-5; maybe TRBD1 (5 bases). V dropped 7 bases and J dropped 1 base, with 14 bases sitting between them. Germline CDR1 and CDR2: MNHNS and SASEGT. The CDR3 runs 15 residues. CDR3 in DNA: TGTGCCAGCACCCCGGCAGGGTCGAGCAATCAGCCCCAGCATTTT. Encoded protein: CASTPAGSSNQPQHF.

The gene calls are TRBV15 and TRBJ2-7; no clear D. The V end lost 5 bases, the J end lost 2 bases, and 7 bases lay between the germline ends. Germline-derived CDR1 and CDR2 are LNHNV and YYDKDF (reference sequence). The CDR3 contains 12 residues. CDR3 sequence: CATSDRAYEQYF. CDR3 in DNA: TGTGCCACCAGCGACCGGGCCTACGAGCAGTACTTC.

This chain uses TRBV19 with TRBJ2-7; no clear D gene. CDR1 and CDR2 from the germline V gene are LNHDA and SQIVND (reference sequence). The V gene lost 1 base and the J gene lost 7 bases, with 11 bases spanning the gap. The CDR3 spans 13 residues. The CDR3 DNA is TGTGCCAGTAGTATAGGTCCGGTCGGGGAGCAGTACTTC. It translates to CASSIGPVGEQYF. The full variable domain, its missing parts supplied by reference TRBV19 and TRBJ2-7, is DGGITQSPKYLFRKEGQNVTLSCEQNLNHDAMYWYRQDPGQGLRLIYYSQIVNDFQKGDIAEGYSVSREKKESFPLTVTSAQKNPTAFYLCASSIGPVGEQYFGPGTRLTVT.

J is TRBJ2-3 and V is TRBV6-1, with 12 bases lining up with TRBD1. This CDR3 has 14 amino acids. The junction had 5 bases not matched to a gene; V was cut back by 8 bases and J by 5 bases. In germline, CDR1 is MNHNS, CDR2 SASEGT. The CDR3 DNA sequence: TGTGCCAGCTCCGGGACAGGGGGCGAAGATACGCAGTATTTT. It is translated as CASSGTGGEDTQYF.

The chain employs TRBV28 and TRBJ1-2, with D tentatively TRBD1 (6 bases). Trimming removed 10 bases at V and 6 bases at J, with 9 bases between. The germline CDR1 and CDR2 sequences are MDHEN and SYDVKM. This CDR3 is built from 10 residues. The DNA of the CDR3 is TGTGCCACAAACAGGGATGGCTACACCTTC. Encoded protein: CATNRDGYTF.

V is TRBV5-1 and J is TRBJ2-3, with TRBD1 matching over 9 bases. This CDR3 comprises 16 residues. Trimming removed 2 bases from V and 4 bases from J; junction bases left unmatched: 8. CDR1 SGHRS and CDR2 YFSETQ come from the germline V gene. The CDR3 sequence: CASSFITQGAADTQYF. CDR3 DNA sequence: TGCGCCAGCAGCTTTATCACACAGGGGGCCGCAGATACGCAGTATTTT.

The V and J genes are TRBV6-6 and TRBJ2-7; 11 bases are shared with TRBD2. From germline, CDR1 is MNHNY and CDR2 SVGAGI (reference sequence). The CDR3 has 14 residues. Germline trimming cut 4 bases from V and 4 bases from J; bases unmatched to any gene: 3. CDR3 bases: TGTGCCAGCAGTTTGACTAGCGGGGAATACGAGCAGTACTTC. Translation: CASSLTSGEYEQYF.

This clone occurred once. The gene calls are TRBV18 and TRBJ2-2, with TRBD1 matching 11 bases. The CDR3 loop spans 17 amino acids. The ends lost 4 bases at V and 6 bases at J; junction bases unmatched: 10. Germline values: CDR1 KGHSH, CDR2 LQKENI. CDR3 in DNA: TGTGCCAGCTCACTTAAACCTCCGGGACAGGGGGCCGGGGAGCTGTTTTTT. Its translation: CASSLKPPGQGAGELFF.

The chain recombines TRBV2 with TRBJ1-4, with 8 bases fitting TRBD1. CDR3 length: 14 amino acids. The V and J ends lost 4 bases and 8 bases, in that order; junction bases with no gene match: 6. Germline CDR1 is SNHLY and CDR2 is FYNNEI. The CDR3 here is CASSVDRGNEKLFF. The CDR3 region has the DNA TGTGCCAGCAGTGTCGACAGGGGAAACGAAAAACTGTTTTTT.

The rearrangement joins TRBV5-1 to TRBJ2-1, with 10 bases that match TRBD2. V lost 0 bases to trimming and J lost 7 bases; unmatched junction nucleotides: 4. CDR3 length: 15 amino acids. Germline V gives CDR1 SGHRS, CDR2 YFSETQ. Written as DNA, the CDR3 is TGCGCCAGCAGCTTGGAAGCGGGAGGGGAAAATGAGCAGTTCTTC. It encodes CASSLEAGGENEQFF. The full variable domain, with the rest looked up from reference TRBV5-1 and TRBJ2-1, is KAGVTQTPRYLIKTRGQQVTLSCSPISGHRSVSWYQQTPGQGLQFLFEYFSETQRNKGNFPGRFSGRQFSNSRSEMNVSTLELGDSALYLCASSLEAGGENEQFFGPGTRLTVL.

This chain uses TRBV4-1 with TRBJ2-7, with 8 bases fitting TRBD2. Germline CDR1 and CDR2: MGHRA and YSYEKL. V dropped 4 bases and J dropped 2; count of bases not matched to a gene: 7. The CDR3 contains 15 residues. CDR3 protein: CASSLAGTVTYEQYF. Here the CDR3 DNA reads TGCGCCAGCAGCCTAGCGGGAACGGTAACCTACGAGCAGTACTTC.

This clone was counted a single time. The chain is built from TRBV7-8 and TRBJ2-7, with D maybe TRBD2 (6 bases). The CDR3 totals 14 residues. The V end lost 5 bases, the J end lost 2 bases, and 13 bases lay between the germline ends. From germline, CDR1 is SGHVS and CDR2 FQNEAQ. CDR3 sequence reads: CASSPWTGAYEQYF. The DNA of the CDR3 is TGTGCCAGCAGCCCCTGGACGGGAGCCTACGAGCAGTACTTC.

The gene calls are TRBV27 and TRBJ2-7; TRBD2 is a possible D gene (5 bases). The CDR3 spans 14 residues. Germline V gives CDR1 MNHEY, CDR2 SMNVEV (reference sequence). The ends were cut back, 5 bases at V and 4 bases at J, with 15 bases in the middle. The CDR3 spells CASSPLLVSYEQYF. DNA of the CDR3: TGTGCCAGCAGTCCCCTACTAGTTTCGTACGAGCAGTACTTC.

This chain connects TRBV9 to TRBJ2-3; D is possibly TRBD1 (5 bases). Looked up from germline, CDR1 is SGDLS and CDR2 is YYNGEE. The CDR3 length is 15 residues. With 3 bases removed from V and 2 bases from J, the gap between germline ends came to 13 bases. CDR3 protein: CASSDRSLITDTQYF. CDR3 nucleotides: TGTGCCAGCAGCGACAGGTCGTTAATCACAGATACGCAGTATTTT. Filled out from reference TRBV9 and TRBJ2-3, the complete variable domain reads DSGVTQTPKHLITATGQRVTLRCSPRSGDLSVYWYQQSLDQGLQFLIQYYNGEERAKGNILERFSAQQFPDLHSELNLSSLELGDSALYFCASSDRSLITDTQYFGPGTRLTVL.